These 25 T cell receptor beta chains originate from one sample sequenced in a study of beta chain features in type 1 diabetes. As every portion of the isolated RNA was reverse transcribed, the sequencing read expressed TCRB transcripts. Only in-frame clones appear in the TCRdb table, and some are missing; sequencing was by immunoSEQ multiplex PCR. The table has some 270,000 clones, 13% to 15% seen once. Sequencing input: naive CD4+ T cells from blood. All receptors derive from a woman aged 40 to 55 in good health.

V usage is TRBV6-6 and J usage is TRBJ1-2; perhaps TRBD1 as D (6 bases). The CDR3 consists of 14 residues. Trimming took 5 bases from V and 2 from J, leaving 12 bases between them. Germline V gene lookup returns CDR1 MNHNY and CDR2 SVGAGI (reference sequence). DNA of the CDR3: TGTGCCAGCAGTCTATCTGACAGGAACTATGGCTACACCTTC. It encodes CASSLSDRNYGYTF.

The chain joins TRBV4-3 to TRBJ1-5; D might be TRBD1 (6 bases). The germline gives CDR1 LGHNA, CDR2 YSLEER. The CDR3 has 15 residues. Between the trimmed V and J ends, which lost 3 bases and 6 bases, there was a span of 15 bases. For the CDR3, the DNA is TGCGCCAGCAGCCAGACCAGGGGATCGGGTCAGCCCCAGCATTTT. This codes for CASSQTRGSGQPQHF.

The chain carries TRBV7-2 and TRBJ1-2; D perhaps matches TRBD1 (5 bases). With 3 bases removed from V and 6 bases from J, the gap between germline ends came to 11 bases. The CDR3 sequence is 13 residues long. Looked up from germline, CDR1 is SGHTA and CDR2 is FQGNSA. The CDR3 region has the DNA TGTGCCAGCAGCTTTAGGGGAAGAAATGGCTACACCTTC. The encoded protein is CASSFRGRNGYTF. The full variable domain, completed using reference TRBV7-2 and TRBJ1-2, is GAGVSQSPSNKVTEKGKDVELRCDPISGHTALYWYRQSLGQGLEFLIYFQGNSAPDKSGLPSDRFSAERTGGSVSTLTIQRTQQEDSAVYLCASSFRGRNGYTFGSGTRLTVV.

This clone was detected ten times or more. The chain uses TRBV6-5 and TRBJ1-2; D remains ambiguous. This CDR3 has 12 amino acids. Germline V gene sequence: CDR1 MNHEY, CDR2 SVGAGI. Trimming took 5 bases from V and 2 from J, leaving 6 bases between them. CDR3 sequence reads: CASSPGNYGYTF. DNA for the CDR3: TGTGCCAGCAGTCCGGGGAACTATGGCTACACCTTC.

The chain links TRBV6-5 to TRBJ2-7; TRBD2 agrees at 11 bases. V dropped 3 bases and J dropped 2; count of bases not matched to a gene: 6. Germline V gene sequence: CDR1 MNHEY, CDR2 SVGAGI. This CDR3 comprises 16 residues. The CDR3 region is CASSYEPGLAAYEQYF. Written as DNA, the CDR3 is TGTGCCAGCAGTTATGAACCGGGACTAGCGGCCTACGAGCAGTACTTC.

The chain employs TRBV7-9 and TRBJ1-5; D is ambiguous. Trimming shortened V by 7 bases and J by 0 bases, and 10 bases separated the two germline ends. The CDR3 totals 14 residues. From germline, CDR1 is SEHNR and CDR2 FQNEAQ (reference sequence). CDR3 region: CASIRLTSNQPQHF. Written as DNA, the CDR3 is TGTGCCAGCATTCGACTGACTAGCAATCAGCCCCAGCATTTT.

This clone was observed many times. V is TRBV4-1 and J is TRBJ1-2; D gene unclear. CDR3 length: 15 amino acids. In germline, CDR1 is MGHRA, CDR2 YSYEKL. Trimming removed 0 bases from V and 8 bases from J, with 16 bases in between. The CDR3 loop reads CASSQDMRAPRGYTF. CDR3 nucleotides: TGCGCCAGCAGCCAAGATATGAGGGCTCCGAGGGGCTACACCTTC.

The chain combines TRBV18 with TRBJ2-6, with D uncertain. Between the trimmed V and J ends, which lost 3 bases and 0 bases, there was a span of 15 bases. This CDR3 region has 18 residues. The germline V gene encodes CDR1 KGHSH and CDR2 LQKENI. The CDR3 region has the DNA TGTGCCAGCTCACCGGCGTGGGCGCTGGGCTCTGGGGCCAACGTCCTGACTTTC. The encoded protein is CASSPAWALGSGANVLTF.

J is TRBJ1-5 and V is TRBV29-1, with 8 nucleotides matching TRBD1. V was clipped by 4 bases and J by 5 bases; unmatched bases: 7. The CDR3 covers 14 residues. The germline V gene encodes CDR1 SQVTM and CDR2 ANQGSEA. The CDR3, as DNA: TGCAGCGTTGCGACAACAGGGGGGGATCAGCCCCAGCATTTT. Its protein is CSVATTGGDQPQHF.

This clone has a handful of counts. The V gene is TRBV6-5, the J gene TRBJ2-1; D is perhaps TRBD2 (6 bases). CDR1 and CDR2 from the germline V gene are MNHEY and SVGAGI. The CDR3 is 12 amino acids. Between the trimmed V and J ends, which lost 7 bases and 10 bases, there was a span of 14 bases. CDR3 protein: CASTKVGGEQFF. Here the CDR3 DNA reads TGTGCCAGCACCAAAGTTGGGGGGGAGCAGTTCTTC.

This clone was observed a few times. The gene calls are TRBV28 and TRBJ2-4; maybe TRBD2 (7 bases). V was shortened by 3 bases and J by 0 bases, with 12 bases between the two germline ends. This CDR3 region has 16 residues. Germline V gene data show CDR1 as MDHEN and CDR2 as SYDVKM. CDR3 residues: CASSFRGAIAKNIQYF. Written as DNA, the CDR3 is TGTGCCAGCAGTTTTCGGGGGGCCATAGCCAAAAACATTCAGTACTTC.

This clone has only a few counts. The V and J genes are TRBV4-3 and TRBJ1-4; 8 bases map to TRBD1. Trimming took 4 bases from V and 4 from J; bases not matched to a gene: 2. There are 14 residues in the CDR3. The V gene's germline CDR1 is LGHNA and CDR2 YSLEER. CDR3 nucleotides: TGCGCCAGCAGCCCGACAGGGGTTAATGAAAAACTGTTTTTT. It encodes CASSPTGVNEKLFF.

The V call is TRBV7-2, the J call TRBJ1-1; the D is unclear. This CDR3 region has 16 residues. V lost 0 bases, J lost 6 bases, and 17 bases lay in between. Germline values: CDR1 SGHTA, CDR2 FQGNSA. CDR3 nucleotide sequence: TGTGCCAGCAGCTTAGCCCCCCTACCCAGTAGCGCTGAAGCTTTCTTT. As protein: CASSLAPLPSSAEAFF.

The chain recombines TRBV28 with TRBJ2-5; 11 bases align to TRBD2. This CDR3 is 16 amino acids long. Germline lookup yields CDR1 MDHEN and CDR2 SYDVKM. Losses at the gene ends were 4 bases for V and 4 bases for J; bases not matched to a gene: 8. The DNA for the CDR3 is TGTGCCAGCAGTTGGCCTTTTAGCGGGGGGGGAGAGACCCAGTACTTC. Amino acids: CASSWPFSGGGETQYF.

This clone was counted a few times. V is TRBV7-2 and J is TRBJ2-7, with TRBD1 matching over 9 bases. The CDR3 loop spans 15 amino acids. CDR1 is SGHTA and CDR2 is FQGNSA in the germline V gene. Trimming at V came to 3 bases and at J to 4 bases, leaving 7 bases not matched to a gene. The CDR3 loop is CASSLAADRGYEQYF. CDR3 in DNA: TGTGCCAGCAGCTTGGCGGCGGACAGGGGTTACGAGCAGTACTTC.

This clone was seen more than once but under ten times. The chain recombines TRBV5-1 with TRBJ2-2; 7 nucleotides line up with TRBD1. CDR3 size: 15 residues. In germline, CDR1 is SGHRS, CDR2 YFSETQ. V trimming: 4 bases; J trimming: 8 bases; junction bases outside the gene matches: 11. In DNA form, the CDR3 reads TGCGCCAGCAGCCCTCGGACAGGCTCGAGGGGGGAGCTGTTTTTT. It specifies CASSPRTGSRGELFF.

The V and J genes are TRBV11-2 and TRBJ1-1; D possibly corresponds to TRBD1 (6 bases). Germline V CDR1 and CDR2: SGHAT, FQNNGV. The length of the CDR3 is 13 residues. The germline V and J ends were trimmed by 6 bases and 6 bases, with 14 bases remaining between them. CDR3 DNA sequence: TGTGCCAGCAGTTTTCCCAGGACAGCTGAAGCTTTCTTT. Translating it yields CASSFPRTAEAFF.

At least ten counts were recorded for this clone. The rearrangement uses TRBV18 and TRBJ2-7, with D possibly TRBD1 on 5 matching bases. The CDR3 totals 13 residues. The V gene lost 3 bases and the J gene lost 3 bases, with 9 bases spanning the gap. Germline V CDR1 and CDR2: KGHSH, LQKENI. CDR3: CASSPSQGYEQYF. The CDR3 DNA follows: TGTGCCAGCTCACCCAGCCAGGGCTACGAGCAGTACTTC. The full variable domain, in which reference TRBV18 and TRBJ2-7 provide the parts outside the CDR3, is NAGVMQNPRHLVRRRGQEARLRCSPMKGHSHVYWYRQLPEEGLKFMVYLQKENIIDESGMPKERFSAEFPKEGPSILRIQQVVRGDSAAYFCASSPSQGYEQYFGPGTRLTVT.

This sequence joins TRBV23-1 and TRBJ1-4; TRBD1 agrees at 7 bases. TRBV23-1 is annotated as an ORF whose role is uncertain. The CDR3 spans 15 residues. The junction had 9 bases not matched to a gene; V was cut back by 6 bases and J by 5 bases. This CDR3 is CASSPDRPLNEKLFF. For the CDR3, the DNA is TGCGCCAGCAGCCCGGACAGGCCGTTAAATGAAAAACTGTTTTTT.

This clone was seen only a few times. CDR3 loop: CASRQEISGNTIYF. The CDR3 DNA follows: TGTGCCAGTAGACAGGAAATCTCTGGAAACACCATATATTTT. The chain has TRBV2 and TRBJ1-3, with D possibly TRBD1 on 6 matching bases. Germline V gene lookup returns CDR1 SNHLY and CDR2 FYNNEI. Trimming stripped 9 bases from V and 0 bases from J, with 12 bases between. The CDR3 runs 14 residues.

This clone has more than one count but fewer than ten. This rearrangement joins TRBV28 to TRBJ2-2; 8 positions match TRBD1. CDR1 and CDR2 from the germline V gene are MDHEN and SYDVKM. The trim removed 3 bases at V and 7 bases at J, leaving 7 bases unmatched. This CDR3 is built from 15 residues. CDR3 region: CASSLGQGAGGELFF. The CDR3 bases are TGTGCCAGCAGTTTGGGGCAGGGGGCCGGCGGGGAGCTGTTTTTT.

This chain links TRBV6-5 with TRBJ2-3; 9 nucleotides align to TRBD2. The CDR3 sequence is 16 residues long. CDR1 and CDR2 (germline): MNHEY, SVGAGI. The V and J ends lost 0 bases and 9 bases, in that order; junction bases with no gene match: 10. The CDR3 region is CASSYSERGAPTTQYF. The DNA for the CDR3 is TGTGCCAGCAGTTACTCCGAGCGGGGGGCCCCAACCACGCAGTATTTT.

In nucleotides, the CDR3 is TGTGCCAGTAGTATCCCCGGACAGAGCCAAGAGACCCAGTACTTC. Protein sequence: CASSIPGQSQETQYF. The chain combines TRBV19 with TRBJ2-5; TRBD1 might be the D (6 bases). The CDR3 covers 15 residues. CDR1 and CDR2 from the germline V gene are LNHDA and SQIVND (reference sequence). The germline V and J ends were trimmed by 3 bases and 1 base, with 12 bases remaining between them.

The table lists this clone with a few counts. This chain connects TRBV7-2 to TRBJ2-5; D unresolved. V was clipped by 5 bases and J by 4 bases, with 17 bases between them. The CDR3 has 15 amino acids. Per the germline V gene, CDR1 is SGHTA and CDR2 is FQGNSA. CDR3 sequence reads: CASSIDPSVLETQYF. CDR3 in DNA: TGTGCCAGCAGCATAGACCCAAGCGTCCTAGAGACCCAGTACTTC.

This clone was seen a few times. V gene TRBV7-6 combines with J gene TRBJ2-7, with TRBD1 matching 8 bases. This CDR3 is built from 15 residues. With 5 bases clipped from V and 8 bases from J, the junction kept 14 bases outside the gene matches. Germline V gives CDR1 SGHVS, CDR2 FNYEAQ. In nucleotides, the CDR3 is TGTGCCAGCAGCCCTCAGGGGACAGGCCTGGCGAAGCAGTACTTC. Amino acid sequence: CASSPQGTGLAKQYF.